The 32 T cell receptor beta chains listed next were all sequenced from one sample in a study of blood T cells in healthy people across ages. The use of a sample-barcoded 5' primer and a J-beta primer mix characterized a second PCR of roughly 7 to 11 cycles. TCRdb re-analysed the 5' RACE reads in MiXCR, keeping a single row per CDR3 protein. The table lists 660,000 or so distinct CDR3 sequences, approximately 59% of them singletons, with approximately 37% in the top ten. Sequenced material: blood. Every receptor here comes from a man in his 60s in good health.

This clonotype was picked up a small number of times. This chain joins TRBV5-1 and TRBJ2-3; no clear D gene. Germline lookup yields CDR1 SGHRS and CDR2 YFSETQ. V shed 2 bases and J shed 2 bases, with 18 bases lying between them. There are 17 residues in the CDR3. The CDR3 spells CASSFPIGNTITDTQYF. CDR3 DNA sequence: TGCGCCAGCAGCTTCCCAATAGGGAATACAATCACAGATACGCAGTATTTT.

This clonotype was seen only once. Germline and junction disagree at one end, which may indicate a read error. This chain joins TRBV20-1 and TRBJ1-2, with a possible D match to TRBD1 (5 bases). Germline assignment: CDR1 DFQATT and CDR2 SNEGSKA (reference sequence). This CDR3 region has 14 residues. The DNA for the CDR3 is TGTAGTGGTAATGAGGGCAGCAGGGCTGGTGGCTACACCTTC. Protein product: CSGNEGSRAGGYTF.

The table lists this clonotype with many counts. The chain uses TRBV10-3 and TRBJ2-1; 8 bases are shared with TRBD2. The germline gives CDR1 ENHRY, CDR2 SYGVKD. V lost 6 bases and J lost 7; bases outside the gene matches: 11. The CDR3 sequence is 15 residues long. The CDR3, as DNA: TGTGCCATCAGGCCCGACACCGGGACTAGAAATGAGCAGTTCTTC. It yields the protein CAIRPDTGTRNEQFF.

The rearrangement joins TRBV18 to TRBJ2-7; tentative D call: TRBD1 (5 bases). The CDR3 runs 16 residues. The V gene's germline CDR1 is KGHSH and CDR2 LQKENI. With 2 bases removed from V and 3 bases from J, the gap between germline ends came to 17 bases. The DNA of the CDR3 is TGTGCCAGCTCACCAACCGCAATGCAGGGTAACTACGAGCAGTACTTC. Its protein is CASSPTAMQGNYEQYF.

The chain has TRBV10-3 and TRBJ2-7; D is possibly TRBD2 (5 bases). Trimming took off 4 bases at V and 3 bases at J, with 10 bases between the two ends. Germline lookup yields CDR1 ENHRY and CDR2 SYGVKD. The CDR3 runs to 13 residues. CDR3 residues: CAISVEGLYEQYF. The CDR3 nucleotides are TGTGCCATCAGTGTAGAGGGCCTCTACGAGCAGTACTTC.

V usage is TRBV10-3 and J usage is TRBJ2-1; 9 nucleotides line up with TRBD2. The CDR3 runs 15 residues. Unmatched junction bases numbered 6, after V lost 2 bases and J lost 7 bases. Per the germline V gene, CDR1 is ENHRY and CDR2 is SYGVKD. Here the CDR3 DNA reads TGTGCCATCAGTGAGGCGGGGGGGCCGGGAAATGAGCAGTTCTTC. This codes for CAISEAGGPGNEQFF.

The chain recombines TRBV7-8 with TRBJ2-5; no definite D call. Germline CDR1 is SGHVS and CDR2 is FQNEAQ. Trimming removed 3 bases from V and 6 bases from J, with 20 bases in between. The CDR3 consists of 16 residues. The CDR3 spells CASSFSRAIEKKTQYF. The CDR3 nucleotides read TGTGCCAGCAGCTTCTCCCGGGCCATAGAGAAGAAGACCCAGTACTTC.

This sequence joins TRBV7-9 and TRBJ2-7; D gene uncertain. This CDR3 has 14 amino acids. V gave up 3 bases and J gave up 7 bases, with 16 bases separating them. Germline CDR1 SEHNR, CDR2 FQNEAQ (reference sequence). The CDR3 nucleotides read TGTGCCAGCAGCTTGGGCACTCCTGACGAAGAGCAGTACTTC. This gives the protein CASSLGTPDEEQYF.

The chain's CDR3 is CATSEGGGGQPQHF. DNA for the CDR3: TGTGCCACCAGTGAGGGGGGGGGCGGACAGCCCCAGCATTTT. The V and J genes are TRBV24-1 and TRBJ1-5; D perhaps matches TRBD1 (6 bases). CDR1 is KGHDR, CDR2 SFDVKD, per germline. CDR3 size: 14 residues. V lost 4 bases, J lost 7 bases, and 13 bases lay in between.

This clonotype was recorded a few times. The V gene is TRBV11-2, the J gene TRBJ2-7; 7 bases line up with TRBD1. The germline CDR1 and CDR2 sequences are SGHAT and FQNNGV. The CDR3 contains 16 residues. The V and J ends lost 1 base and 5 bases, in that order; junction bases with no gene match: 11. This chain's CDR3 is CASSLGSGRGWNEQYF. CDR3 DNA sequence: TGTGCCAGCAGCTTAGGGTCCGGCAGGGGGTGGAACGAGCAGTACTTC.

The V gene is TRBV28, the J gene TRBJ1-6; 9 positions agree with TRBD1. V lost 6 bases to trimming and J lost 9 bases; unmatched junction nucleotides: 9. The germline V gene has CDR1 MDHEN and CDR2 SYDVKM. The CDR3 length is 15 residues. CDR3 protein: CASRWGDRASSPLHF. The DNA of the CDR3 is TGTGCCAGCAGGTGGGGGGACAGGGCGAGTTCACCCCTCCACTTT.

The V gene is TRBV11-2, the J gene TRBJ2-1; the match to TRBD2 covers 8 bases. V was pared by 2 bases and J by 10 bases, with 10 bases of the junction left unmatched. The CDR3 runs to 15 residues. CDR1 is SGHAT, CDR2 FQNNGV, per germline. CDR3 amino acids: CASSLRGGPHGEQFF. Here the CDR3 DNA reads TGTGCCAGCAGCTTACGGGGGGGCCCTCACGGGGAGCAGTTCTTC.

This chain joins TRBV6-5 and TRBJ2-7; D may match TRBD1 or TRBD2 (5 bases each). The CDR3 consists of 12 residues. Germline loops: CDR1 MNHEY, CDR2 SVGAGI. The ends were cut back, 8 bases at V and 5 bases at J, with 13 bases in the middle. The chain's CDR3 is CASGGFGDEQYF. CDR3 nucleotide sequence: TGTGCCAGCGGGGGATTTGGGGACGAGCAGTACTTC.

This clonotype was found a few times. The J gene is TRBJ2-3, the V gene TRBV2; no clear D. CDR1 SNHLY and CDR2 FYNNEI come from the germline V gene. CDR3 length equals 12 residues. V was pared by 8 bases and J by 0 bases, with 6 bases between. CDR3: CASLESTDTQYF. The CDR3 nucleotides read TGTGCCAGCCTAGAGAGCACAGATACGCAGTATTTT.

The chain uses TRBV28 and TRBJ1-1, with D possibly TRBD1 on 5 matching bases. V lost 8 bases to trimming and J lost 0 bases, with 13 bases between them. Germline CDR1 and CDR2: MDHEN and SYDVKM. The CDR3 contains 14 residues. The CDR3 DNA sequence: TGTGCCAGCGCGGGGGTTAACATGAACACTGAAGCTTTCTTT. Translated: CASAGVNMNTEAFF.

The chain joins TRBV7-2 to TRBJ2-5, with D perhaps matching TRBD2 (6 bases). Germline assignment: CDR1 SGHTA and CDR2 FQGNSA. The CDR3 runs 14 residues. The V end lost 4 bases, the J end lost 5 bases, and 14 bases lay between the germline ends. CDR3 nucleotide sequence: TGTGCCAGCAGCTCCAACGGGGGTGGGGAGACCCAGTACTTC. Translation: CASSSNGGGETQYF.

This chain uses TRBV5-4 with TRBJ2-5; 7 bases are a match to TRBD2. In germline, CDR1 is SGHNT, CDR2 YYREEE (reference sequence). The V segment lost 7 bases and the J segment 1 base; nucleotides outside the gene matches: 4. This CDR3 comprises 13 residues. As DNA, the CDR3 is TGTGCCAGCCGTGGCGGGGGCCAAGAGACCCAGTACTTC. Translation: CASRGGGQETQYF. The whole variable domain, remainder taken from reference TRBV5-4 and TRBJ2-5, is ETGVTQSPTHLIKTRGQQVTLRCSSQSGHNTVSWYQQALGQGPQFIFQYYREEENGRGNFPPRFSGLQFPNYSSELNVNALELDDSALYLCASRGGGQETQYFGPGTRLLVL.

Regarding this clonotype: A much more abundant neighbour one base away suggests this may be a read error. This sequence joins TRBV7-9 and TRBJ2-1, with a tentative D call TRBD2 (6 bases). From germline, CDR1 is SEHNR and CDR2 FQNEAQ (reference sequence). The CDR3 runs to 14 residues. V lost 7 bases and J lost 13, with 23 bases in between. Here the CDR3 DNA reads TGTGCCAGCACACGGGACTGGGGGGTCGAGACCCAGTTCTTC. It yields the protein CASTRDWGVETQFF.

This chain links TRBV5-6 with TRBJ2-1; D not resolved. The germline CDR1 and CDR2 sequences are SGHDT and YYEEEE. V lost 4 bases and J 0 bases, leaving 14 bases between the germline ends. CDR3 size: 16 residues. The CDR3 sequence: CASSRTDVSSYNEQFF. The CDR3 nucleotides read TGTGCCAGCAGCAGAACGGACGTTAGCTCCTACAATGAGCAGTTCTTC.

This clonotype was recorded a few times. The chain uses TRBV5-1 and TRBJ2-5; D may be TRBD2 (5 bases). The germline V gene encodes CDR1 SGHRS and CDR2 YFSETQ. This CDR3 is 12 amino acids long. V lost 5 bases, J lost 3 bases, and 8 bases lay in between. Here the CDR3 reads CASRLEEETQYF. For the CDR3, the DNA is TGCGCCAGCAGACTAGAGGAAGAGACCCAGTACTTC.

The chain recombines TRBV20-1 with TRBJ1-1; maybe TRBD1 (5 bases). The CDR3 covers 15 residues. CDR1 is DFQATT and CDR2 is SNEGSKA in the germline V gene (reference sequence). Trimming shortened V by 0 bases and J by 0 bases, and 11 bases separated the two germline ends. CDR3 region: CSAREARGVNTEAFF. DNA of the CDR3: TGCAGTGCTAGAGAGGCGAGAGGGGTGAACACTGAAGCTTTCTTT.

In this sample, this clonotype turned up a few times. The CDR3 DNA is TGTGCCAGCAGCCCTGGACCGAGCTCCTACGAGCAGTACTTC. Its protein is CASSPGPSSYEQYF. The chain links TRBV18 to TRBJ2-7; no clear D gene. The V gene's germline CDR1 is KGHSH and CDR2 LQKENI. Trimming left V 8 bases short and J 0 bases short, with 14 bases between. The CDR3 is made up of 14 amino acids.

This clonotype was seen repeatedly, ten times or more. V gene TRBV29-1 combines with J gene TRBJ2-1; the D is unclear. The V end was cut by 8 bases, the J end by 9 bases, with 17 bases between. Germline CDR1 is SQVTM and CDR2 is ANQGSEA. The CDR3 sequence is 12 residues long. The CDR3 region is CSSWVRFGEQFF. As DNA, the CDR3 is TGCAGCTCGTGGGTTCGGTTCGGTGAGCAGTTCTTC.

This clonotype has more than one count but fewer than ten. This rearrangement joins TRBV5-1 to TRBJ2-7; no firm D call. CDR3 length: 14 residues. Trimming shortened V by 1 base and J by 0 bases, and 8 bases separated the two germline ends. The germline V gene encodes CDR1 SGHRS and CDR2 YFSETQ. The CDR3 loop reads CASSLNPNSYEQYF. Written as DNA, the CDR3 is TGCGCCAGCAGCTTGAATCCCAACTCCTACGAGCAGTACTTC.

This clonotype was observed a few times. The chain recombines TRBV7-9 with TRBJ2-1; D gene uncertain. Germline CDR1 SEHNR, CDR2 FQNEAQ (reference sequence). Trimming removed 5 bases at V and 7 bases at J, with 9 bases between. This CDR3 comprises 12 residues. CDR3: CASSLRLNEQFF. The CDR3 DNA reads as TGTGCCAGCAGCCTTAGATTGAATGAGCAGTTCTTC.

This chain joins TRBV20-1 and TRBJ2-3, with 10 bases lining up with TRBD2. V was clipped by 5 bases and J by 6 bases; unmatched bases: 5. CDR1 and CDR2 (germline): DFQATT, SNEGSKA (reference sequence). This CDR3 has 13 residues. This chain's CDR3 is CSARAGGEDTQYF. The CDR3 coding sequence is TGCAGTGCTCGAGCGGGGGGGGAGGATACGCAGTATTTT.

A remark on this clonotype: This may be a read error: a much more frequent sequence differs by one nucleotide. The chain links TRBV9 to TRBJ2-5; 9 positions match TRBD1. This CDR3 comprises 18 residues. Germline V gene lookup returns CDR1 SGDLS and CDR2 YYNGEE. The CDR3 loop is CAGSAYGTGKVLEETQYF. CDR3 DNA sequence: TGTGCCGGCAGCGCCTACGGGACAGGGAAGGTGCTGGAAGAGACCCAGTACTTC.

The CDR3 region is CASRQTGPDTQYF. The CDR3 nucleotides are TGTGCCAGCAGGCAAACTGGTCCAGATACGCAGTATTTT. V is TRBV5-6 and J is TRBJ2-3; D is unresolved. V lost 5 bases and J lost 4, with 11 bases in between. Germline CDR1 is SGHDT and CDR2 is YYEEEE. The CDR3 loop spans 13 amino acids.

The J gene is TRBJ2-1, the V gene TRBV4-1; D might be TRBD1 (5 bases). There are 14 residues in the CDR3. V was shortened by 0 bases and J by 7 bases, with 10 bases between the two germline ends. Germline V gene lookup returns CDR1 MGHRA and CDR2 YSYEKL. CDR3 sequence reads: CASSQEGARNEQFF. The CDR3 DNA follows: TGCGCCAGCAGCCAAGAAGGGGCTAGGAATGAGCAGTTCTTC.

The J gene is TRBJ2-7, the V gene TRBV20-1; D is unresolved. V lost 6 bases to trimming and J lost 10 bases, with 16 bases between them. Germline V gene data show CDR1 as DFQATT and CDR2 as SNEGSKA (reference sequence). The CDR3 contains 11 residues. CDR3 DNA: TGCAGTGCGGATGCGAGGAGTACCCAGTACTTC. It is translated as CSADARSTQYF.

This clonotype came up a few times. The V gene is TRBV6-1, the J gene TRBJ2-1, with TRBD1 as a possible D gene (7 bases). V shed 1 base and J shed 3 bases, with 16 bases lying between them. The germline V gene has CDR1 MNHNS and CDR2 SASEGT. The CDR3 is made up of 17 amino acids. CDR3 DNA: TGTGCCAGCAGTGAAGTTCACCAGGGGGGCTTCTACAATGAGCAGTTCTTC. It encodes CASSEVHQGGFYNEQFF.

The chain recombines TRBV4-2 with TRBJ2-1; possibly TRBD1 for D (5 bases). There are 14 residues in the CDR3. The V gene's germline CDR1 is LGHNA and CDR2 YNFKEQ. Trimming removed 6 bases at V and 7 bases at J, with 16 bases between. CDR3 in amino acids: CASRNQGAGNEQFF. CDR3 nucleotide sequence: TGTGCCAGCAGAAACCAGGGTGCTGGGAATGAGCAGTTCTTC.